These 19 T cell receptor beta chains were all obtained from the same sample, sequenced in a study of T cells after somatic rescue of genetic block (dated by TCRdb to about 2020). To prepare the library, the immunoSEQ multiplex PCR assay was applied. TCRdb provides this immuneACCESS table in a form limited to in-frame rearrangements. Some clones are lacking; in checked studies, under half of them reflect an unresolved V gene, and why the rest are absent is not known. The sample records 9,500 to 15,000 clones, 73% of which are singletons. The ten biggest clones cover less than 20% of the sample. The specimen sequenced was peripheral blood mononuclear cells (PBMCs). The source of these receptors is a boy between 10 and 17 years old.

The chain carries TRBV6-5 and TRBJ1-1; 7 bases are a match to TRBD1. CDR3 length: 14 residues. Germline CDR1 is MNHEY and CDR2 is SVGAGI. V lost 10 bases and J lost 6; bases outside the gene matches: 14. The CDR3 coding sequence is TGTGCCACCCTCCTACGAGGGGGCAAAGCTGAAGCTTTCTTT. Translating gives CATLLRGGKAEAFF.

This clone was observed a single time. The chain carries TRBV5-4 and TRBJ2-7; D ambiguous. Germline values: CDR1 SGHNT, CDR2 YYREEE (reference sequence). CDR3 length equals 14 residues. The V end lost 0 bases, the J end lost 0 bases, and 7 bases lay between the germline ends. The DNA for the CDR3 is TGTGCCAGCAGCTTGGAGGCCAGCTCCTACGAGCAGTACTTC. This gives the protein CASSLEASSYEQYF.

The V and J genes are TRBV5-8 and TRBJ1-3; no definite D call. This CDR3 region has 15 residues. In germline, CDR1 is SGHTS, CDR2 YDEGEE. The V end was cut by 1 base, the J end by 4 bases, with 12 bases between. CDR3 bases: TGTGCCAGCAGCTTGCACTTGGAAACGGGAAACACCATATATTTT. This translates into CASSLHLETGNTIYF.

The chain employs TRBV7-2 and TRBJ2-2; the match to TRBD1 covers 7 bases. The J segment lost 4 bases and the V segment lost 1 base, leaving 6 bases of the junction unmatched. The V gene's germline CDR1 is SGHTA and CDR2 FQGNSA. This CDR3 contains 16 residues. DNA for the CDR3: TGTGCCAGCAGCTTAGGCCAGACAGGGCTCACCGGGGAGCTGTTTTTT. Translating gives CASSLGQTGLTGELFF. Together with reference TRBV7-2 and TRBJ2-2, the CDR3 gives the full variable domain: GAGVSQSPSNKVTEKGKDVELRCDPISGHTALYWYRQSLGQGLEFLIYFQGNSAPDKSGLPSDRFSAERTGGSVSTLTIQRTQQEDSAVYLCASSLGQTGLTGELFFGEGSRLTVL.

The J gene is TRBJ2-7, the V gene TRBV6-1, with 10 positions matching TRBD1. Germline V gene sequence: CDR1 MNHNS, CDR2 SASEGT. V was pared by 1 base and J by 3 bases, with 3 bases of the junction left unmatched. The CDR3 spans 15 residues. The CDR3 nucleotides read TGTGCCAGCAGTGAAGGACAGGGGGCCTTCTACGAGCAGTACTTC. Protein sequence: CASSEGQGAFYEQYF.

V and J are TRBV27 and TRBJ1-5; D is possibly TRBD1 (5 bases). Germline-derived CDR1 and CDR2 are MNHEY and SMNVEV (reference sequence). V lost 6 bases, J lost 1 base, and 16 bases lay in between. This CDR3 comprises 16 residues. The CDR3 sequence is CASRKYRGESNQPQHF. DNA of the CDR3: TGTGCCAGCAGGAAATATAGAGGGGAAAGCAATCAGCCCCAGCATTTT.

The chain links TRBV28 to TRBJ1-4; D remains unclear. The germline gives CDR1 MDHEN, CDR2 SYDVKM. The V end lost 5 bases, the J end lost 8 bases, and 15 bases lay between the germline ends. The CDR3 contains 14 residues. For the CDR3, the DNA is TGTGCCAGCAGTCACCGCCCATTCGAAGAAAAACTGTTTTTT. Its translation: CASSHRPFEEKLFF.

The chain couples TRBV28 to TRBJ1-1, with D possibly TRBD1 on 6 matching bases. This CDR3 has 15 residues. V lost 2 bases and J lost 1, with 11 bases in between. Germline V gives CDR1 MDHEN, CDR2 SYDVKM. The CDR3 nucleotides are TGTGCCAGCAGTTTAGGGGGGGCTCAGAACACTGAAGCTTTCTTT. It codes for CASSLGGAQNTEAFF.

The rearrangement links TRBV5-1 to TRBJ2-3, with D tentatively TRBD1 or TRBD2 (5 bases each). The V gene's germline CDR1 is SGHRS and CDR2 YFSETQ. V was shortened by 4 bases and J by 5 bases, with 17 bases between the two germline ends. The CDR3 contains 15 residues. The DNA for the CDR3 is TGCGCCAGCAGCGCAGCCGGGACGCTGGGAGATACGCAGTATTTT. This encodes CASSAAGTLGDTQYF.

V is TRBV19 and J is TRBJ2-1; weak D call: TRBD1 (6 bases). Germline V lookup: CDR1 LNHDA, CDR2 SQIVND (reference sequence). V was clipped by 3 bases and J by 13 bases, with 16 bases between them. This CDR3 region has 13 residues. CDR3 DNA sequence: TGTGCCAGTAGTATGGTGAGGGACACCGTTCAGTTCTTC. It codes for CASSMVRDTVQFF.

This clone was seen a handful of times. The chain is built from TRBV28 and TRBJ2-5; 9 bases line up with TRBD1. The CDR3 extends over 14 amino acids. The germline V gene has CDR1 MDHEN and CDR2 SYDVKM. Trimming cost V 5 bases and J 5 bases; bases outside gene matches: 6. The CDR3 sequence is CASSLSGQGETQYF. The CDR3 coding sequence is TGTGCCAGCAGTCTCTCCGGACAGGGGGAGACCCAGTACTTC.

The V and J genes are TRBV29-1 and TRBJ2-7; TRBD1 matches at 8 bases. The J segment lost 9 bases and the V segment lost 2 bases, leaving 6 bases of the junction unmatched. The CDR3 is 12 amino acids. Germline values: CDR1 SQVTM, CDR2 ANQGSEA. CDR3 amino acids: CSVELQGGRQYF. CDR3 coding DNA: TGCAGCGTTGAACTACAGGGGGGAAGGCAGTACTTC.

This chain joins TRBV10-3 and TRBJ1-2; D gene uncertain. From germline, CDR1 is ENHRY and CDR2 SYGVKD. The CDR3 extends over 14 amino acids. Trimming left V 2 bases short and J 2 bases short, with 9 bases between. CDR3 sequence: CAISERGRNYGYTF. CDR3 sequence (DNA): TGTGCCATCAGTGAGCGAGGACGGAACTATGGCTACACCTTC.

This clone was counted between two and nine times. DNA of the CDR3: TGTGCAAGTCGCTTAATGGAGAATGAAAAACTGTTTTTT. This translates into CASRLMENEKLFF. This chain connects TRBV12-2 to TRBJ1-4. TRBV12-2 is noted as a pseudogene. The CDR3 sequence is 13 residues long.

A single count supports this clone. This chain links TRBV18 with TRBJ2-4; D assignment may be TRBD1 or TRBD2 (5 bases each). The CDR3 sequence is 15 residues long. V lost 2 bases and J lost 1, with 9 bases in between. Looked up from germline, CDR1 is KGHSH and CDR2 is LQKENI. Here the CDR3 DNA reads TGTGCCAGCTCACCAATTGAGGGGGCCAAAAACATTCAGTACTTC. It codes for CASSPIEGAKNIQYF.

In its sample, this clone is medium-sized. V usage is TRBV6-4 and J usage is TRBJ1-5; 7 bases line up with TRBD1. The CDR3 runs to 14 residues. Per the germline V gene, CDR1 is MRHNA and CDR2 is SNTAGT. J gave up 7 bases and V 4 bases, and 7 bases lay outside the gene matches. CDR3 sequence reads: CASSVEGGGQPQHF. The CDR3 DNA reads as TGTGCCAGCAGTGTAGAAGGGGGCGGGCAGCCCCAGCATTTT.

V gene TRBV5-5 combines with J gene TRBJ1-4, with TRBD1 matching 9 bases. The CDR3 is made up of 16 amino acids. The germline CDR1 and CDR2 sequences are SGHKS and YYEKEE (reference sequence). The ends lost 4 bases at V and 5 bases at J; junction bases unmatched: 9. CDR3 loop: CASSPPTGGGNEKLFF. The CDR3 DNA reads as TGTGCCAGCAGCCCTCCGACAGGGGGAGGAAATGAAAAACTGTTTTTT.

This clone showed up just once. The chain links TRBV7-8 to TRBJ2-1; D is unclear. V lost 4 bases and J lost 0, with 4 bases in between. Germline CDR1 and CDR2: SGHVS and FQNEAQ. The CDR3 totals 13 residues. The CDR3 loop is CASSSYSYNEQFF. CDR3 coding DNA: TGTGCCAGCAGCTCTTACTCCTACAATGAGCAGTTCTTC.

The rearrangement joins TRBV5-5 to TRBJ2-3; TRBD2 matches at 13 bases. Germline trimming cut 0 bases from V and 3 bases from J; bases unmatched to any gene: 1. This CDR3 region has 16 residues. Germline values: CDR1 SGHKS, CDR2 YYEKEE (reference sequence). CDR3: CASSLGGLAGTDTQYF. The CDR3 DNA follows: TGTGCCAGCAGCTTGGGGGGACTAGCGGGAACAGATACGCAGTATTTT.